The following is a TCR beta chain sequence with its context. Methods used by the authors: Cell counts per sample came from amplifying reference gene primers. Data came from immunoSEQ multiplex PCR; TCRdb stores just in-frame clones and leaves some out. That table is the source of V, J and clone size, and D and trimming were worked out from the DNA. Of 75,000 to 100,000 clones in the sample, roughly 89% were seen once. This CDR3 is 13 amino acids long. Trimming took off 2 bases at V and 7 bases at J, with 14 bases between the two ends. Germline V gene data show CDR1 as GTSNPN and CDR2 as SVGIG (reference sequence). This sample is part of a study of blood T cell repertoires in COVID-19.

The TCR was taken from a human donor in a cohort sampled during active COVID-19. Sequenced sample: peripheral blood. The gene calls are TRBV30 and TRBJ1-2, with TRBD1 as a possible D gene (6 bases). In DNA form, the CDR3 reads TGTGCCTGGAGTCCACTTCTAGGGGGTGGCTACACCTTC. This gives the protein CAWSPLLGGGYTF.